These 10 T cell receptor beta chains were sequenced from one sample in a study of T cells after posttransplantation cyclophosphamide. Assay: immunoSEQ multiplex PCR; the TCRdb copy retains only in-frame clones and omits some. This sample comprises roughly 15,000 clones, none seen once only. Cyclophosphamide on days +3 and +4 followed busulfan-fludarabine conditioning and a marrow graft. Here the sequenced sample was PBMCs, taken about 1,200 days after allogeneic stem cell transplant with posttransplant cyclophosphamide. Receptors originate from a female patient aged 35 to 55 who received an allogeneic stem cell transplant from a related donor, was CMV-positive, and had no GVHD. Some of the T cells may derive from the graft donor.

This clone has more than one count but fewer than ten. The V and J genes are TRBV27 and TRBJ1-5; D gene unclear. This CDR3 region has 14 residues. With 2 bases removed from V and 0 bases from J, the gap between germline ends came to 5 bases. Germline CDR1 reads MNHEY; CDR2 reads SMNVEV (reference sequence). Here the CDR3 reads CASSLGGSNQPQHF. In DNA, the CDR3 is TGTGCCAGCAGTTTAGGCGGTAGCAATCAGCCCCAGCATTTT.

This clone was observed at least ten times. The chain recombines TRBV19 with TRBJ2-1, with 12 bases identical to TRBD2. Germline V CDR1 and CDR2: LNHDA, SQIVND (reference sequence). There are 15 residues in the CDR3. V lost 1 base and J lost 6; bases outside the gene matches: 1. The DNA for the CDR3 is TGTGCCAGTAGTATAGTACTAGCGGGGGGCAATGAGCAGTTCTTC. As protein: CASSIVLAGGNEQFF.

This clone was counted between two and nine times. The chain couples TRBV7-2 to TRBJ2-3; 9 bases fit TRBD2. This CDR3 has 15 amino acids. The trim removed 9 bases at V and 6 bases at J, leaving 13 bases unmatched. Germline loops: CDR1 SGHTA, CDR2 FQGNSA. The DNA for the CDR3 is TGTGCCAGTTCGTCGGCGGGGGGGCAATTGGATACGCAGTATTTT. Its protein product is CASSSAGGQLDTQYF.

In this sample, this clone turned up a few times. This chain joins TRBV5-8 and TRBJ2-7, with D perhaps TRBD2 (6 bases). This CDR3 comprises 15 residues. The V gene lost 4 bases and the J gene lost 5 bases, with 19 bases spanning the gap. Germline loops: CDR1 SGHTS, CDR2 YDEGEE. Here the CDR3 DNA reads TGTGCCAGCAGCCTCGGGACTGGCTCTCAGGACGAGCAGTACTTC. Amino acids: CASSLGTGSQDEQYF. The full variable domain, completed using reference TRBV5-8 and TRBJ2-7, is EAGVTQSPTHLIKTRGQQATLRCSPISGHTSVYWYQQALGLGLQFLLWYDEGEERNRGNFPPRFSGRQFPNYSSELNVNALELEDSALYLCASSLGTGSQDEQYFGPGTRLTVT.

This clone was observed at least ten times. V gene TRBV6-6 combines with J gene TRBJ2-3; TRBD2 agrees at 10 bases. V dropped 10 bases and J dropped 5; count of bases not matched to a gene: 12. Germline CDR1 is MNHNY and CDR2 is SVGAGI (reference sequence). There are 15 residues in the CDR3. The CDR3 spells CATQVASGGIDTQYF. CDR3 coding DNA: TGTGCCACACAAGTGGCTAGCGGGGGTATAGATACGCAGTATTTT.

This clone was seen only a few times. The J gene is TRBJ1-5, the V gene TRBV25-1, with 12 bases identical to TRBD1. V dropped 8 bases and J dropped 2; count of bases not matched to a gene: 4. Germline V gives CDR1 MGHDK, CDR2 SYGVNS. The CDR3 consists of 15 residues. For the CDR3, the DNA is TGTGCCAGCTCGGGGACAGGGGGCGGCAATCAGCCCCAGCATTTT. It translates to CASSGTGGGNQPQHF.

This clone appeared a few times. Other DNA sequences in this specimen translate into the identical CDR3. J is TRBJ1-5 and V is TRBV28; no definite D call. CDR3 length equals 14 residues. Germline V lookup: CDR1 MDHEN, CDR2 SYDVKM. The V end lost 3 bases, the J end lost 2 bases, and 8 bases lay between the germline ends. The CDR3 DNA follows: TGTGCCAGCAGTTTGGGTCAGGGCAATCAGCCCCAGCATTTT. It codes for CASSLGQGNQPQHF.

Ten or more counts support this clone. The V call is TRBV27, the J call TRBJ2-7, with TRBD1 matching over 7 bases. Germline-derived CDR1 and CDR2 are MNHEY and SMNVEV (reference sequence). The CDR3 consists of 17 residues. V was clipped by 1 base and J by 0 bases; unmatched bases: 9. CDR3 protein: CASSLYRQGVSSYEQYF. The CDR3 coding sequence is TGTGCCAGCAGTTTATATCGGCAGGGGGTTAGCTCCTACGAGCAGTACTTC.

This clone came up many times. The chain employs TRBV6-4 and TRBJ2-7, with 7 bases identical to TRBD1. The CDR3 is 17 amino acids. The germline V gene has CDR1 MRHNA and CDR2 SNTAGT. J was trimmed by 5 bases and V by 2 bases; bases with no gene match: 15. DNA of the CDR3: TGTGCCAGCAGTGACATTGGAGAAAGGGGGCCTCGGAACGAGCAGTACTTC. This translates into CASSDIGERGPRNEQYF.

The genes are TRBV18 and TRBJ1-5; TRBD1 aligns across 11 bases. CDR3 size: 16 residues. Germline CDR1 KGHSH, CDR2 LQKENI. V was clipped by 4 bases and J by 6 bases; unmatched bases: 8. Here the CDR3 DNA reads TGTGCCAGCTCACTAGGACAGGGGGCGCCGGGTCAGCCCCAGCATTTT. Residues: CASSLGQGAPGQPQHF.